The clone carrying this T cell receptor (beta chain) has a handful of counts. TCRdb itself ran the PCR reads through MiXCR, one entry per CDR3 protein. The sample contains about 510,000 distinct CDR3 sequences, roughly 23% of which appear only once. This entry belongs to a study of molecular identifiers for immune sequencing clone quantification. This CDR3 has 15 residues. In germline, CDR1 is SNHLY, CDR2 FYNNEI. The ends lost 3 bases at V and 5 bases at J; junction bases unmatched: 9. This clonotype was obtained from a human donor in good health. Some libraries in this study had Jurkat cell RNA spiked in. The J gene is TRBJ2-5, the V gene TRBV2; 7 bases are a match to TRBD2. The specimen sequenced was naive CD8+ T cells from blood, with Jurkat cell RNA spiked in. Regarding subset: FACS-sorted CD8+CD4-CCR7+CD45RA+ naive T cells. The CDR3 sequence is CASSDGGGYQETQYF. The CDR3 DNA reads as TGTGCCAGCAGTGATGGGGGAGGGTATCAGGAGACCCAGTACTTC.